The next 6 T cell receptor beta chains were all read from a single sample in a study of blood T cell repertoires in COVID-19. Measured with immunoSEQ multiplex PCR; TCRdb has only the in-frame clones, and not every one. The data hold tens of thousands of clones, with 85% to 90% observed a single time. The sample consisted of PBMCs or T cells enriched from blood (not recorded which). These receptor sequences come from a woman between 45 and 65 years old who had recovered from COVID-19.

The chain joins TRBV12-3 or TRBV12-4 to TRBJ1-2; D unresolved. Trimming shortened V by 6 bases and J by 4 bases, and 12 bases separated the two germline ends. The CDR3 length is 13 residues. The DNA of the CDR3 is TGTGCCAGCAGCCGCACAACACCCTATGGCTACACCTTC. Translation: CASSRTTPYGYTF.

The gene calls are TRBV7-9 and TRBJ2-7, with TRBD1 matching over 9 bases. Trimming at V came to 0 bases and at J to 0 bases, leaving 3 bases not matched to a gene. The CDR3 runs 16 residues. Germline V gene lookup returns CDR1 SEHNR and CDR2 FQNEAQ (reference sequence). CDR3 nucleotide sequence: TGTGCCAGCAGCTTAGCCATGGGACAGGGCTCCTACGAGCAGTACTTC. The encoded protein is CASSLAMGQGSYEQYF.

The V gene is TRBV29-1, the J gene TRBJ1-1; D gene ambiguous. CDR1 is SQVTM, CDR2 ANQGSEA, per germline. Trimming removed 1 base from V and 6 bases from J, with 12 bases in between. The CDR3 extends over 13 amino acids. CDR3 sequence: CSVEVGPAPEAFF. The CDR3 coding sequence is TGCAGCGTTGAAGTGGGCCCAGCCCCTGAAGCTTTCTTT.

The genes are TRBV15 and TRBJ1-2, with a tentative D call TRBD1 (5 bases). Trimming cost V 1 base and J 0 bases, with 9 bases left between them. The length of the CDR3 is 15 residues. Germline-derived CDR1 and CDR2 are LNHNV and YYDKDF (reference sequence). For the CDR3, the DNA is TGTGCCACCAGCAGAGGGACACTTTCTAACTATGGCTACACCTTC. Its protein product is CATSRGTLSNYGYTF.

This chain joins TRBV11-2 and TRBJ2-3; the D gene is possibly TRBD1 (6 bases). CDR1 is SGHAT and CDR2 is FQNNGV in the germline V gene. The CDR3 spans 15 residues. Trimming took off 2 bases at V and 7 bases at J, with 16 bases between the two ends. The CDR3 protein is CASSLSTGTQNTQYF. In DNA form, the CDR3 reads TGTGCCAGCAGCTTAAGCACAGGGACACAAAATACGCAGTATTTT.

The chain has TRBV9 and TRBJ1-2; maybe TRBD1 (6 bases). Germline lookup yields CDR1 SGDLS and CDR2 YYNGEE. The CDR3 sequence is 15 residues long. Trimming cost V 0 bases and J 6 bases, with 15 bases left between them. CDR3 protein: CASSVGTRTVDGYTF. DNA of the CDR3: TGTGCCAGCAGCGTAGGAACTCGGACAGTAGATGGCTACACCTTC.